The 4 T cell receptor beta chains below come from one sample, sequenced in a study of cytomegalovirus exposure and HLA in healthy donors (dated by TCRdb to about 2017). Library method: the immunoSEQ multiplex PCR assay. The multiplex PCR relied on a mix of 60 forward primers for TCR Vbeta segments and 13 reverse primers for TCR Jbeta segments. TCRdb took this table from immuneACCESS and kept in-frame rearrangements with V and J called. Such tables lack part of the clones; where checked against another copy, unresolved V genes explain under half of the gap, and the rest is unexplained. Counted in this sample were around 120,000 clones; nearly 80% of them appeared once. Just under 6.5% of the sample is held by the ten biggest clonotypes. Sequenced material: PBMCs. These receptors all come from a woman aged 40 to 55 in good health and CMV-seronegative.

V usage is TRBV6-1 and J usage is TRBJ1-5; TRBD1 matches 7 bases. V shed 6 bases, J shed 6 bases, and the junction held 5 bases outside the gene matches. The V gene's germline CDR1 is MNHNS and CDR2 SASEGT. The CDR3 is 13 amino acids. CDR3 DNA: TGTGCCAGCAGCCGACAGGGCAGTCAGCCCCAGCATTTT. This translates into CASSRQGSQPQHF.

CDR3 in amino acids: CASSTGTSGNQETQYF. DNA for the CDR3: TGCGCCAGCAGTACCGGGACTAGCGGGAACCAAGAGACCCAGTACTTC. The rearrangement uses TRBV5-1 and TRBJ2-5, with TRBD2 matching 13 bases. This CDR3 comprises 16 residues. Germline assignment: CDR1 SGHRS and CDR2 YFSETQ. Trimming removed 5 bases from V and 0 bases from J; junction bases left unmatched: 4.

The chain has TRBV21-1 and TRBJ2-2; the table calls TRBD2, which could not be checked here. TRBV21-1 counts as a pseudogene. This CDR3 spans 16 amino acids. The CDR3 here is CAIPPPAGTINRGAVF. CDR3 coding DNA: TGTGCCATCCCGCCCCCCGCCGGGACTATCAACCGGGGAGCTGTTTTT.

The V gene is TRBV20-1, the J gene TRBJ1-1; possible D gene TRBD1, 5 bases. The CDR3 spans 10 residues. Germline V gene sequence: CDR1 DFQATT, CDR2 SNEGSKA (reference sequence). The DNA for the CDR3 is TGCCAGGGCATGAACACTGAAGCTTTCTTT. The encoded protein is CQGMNTEAFF.